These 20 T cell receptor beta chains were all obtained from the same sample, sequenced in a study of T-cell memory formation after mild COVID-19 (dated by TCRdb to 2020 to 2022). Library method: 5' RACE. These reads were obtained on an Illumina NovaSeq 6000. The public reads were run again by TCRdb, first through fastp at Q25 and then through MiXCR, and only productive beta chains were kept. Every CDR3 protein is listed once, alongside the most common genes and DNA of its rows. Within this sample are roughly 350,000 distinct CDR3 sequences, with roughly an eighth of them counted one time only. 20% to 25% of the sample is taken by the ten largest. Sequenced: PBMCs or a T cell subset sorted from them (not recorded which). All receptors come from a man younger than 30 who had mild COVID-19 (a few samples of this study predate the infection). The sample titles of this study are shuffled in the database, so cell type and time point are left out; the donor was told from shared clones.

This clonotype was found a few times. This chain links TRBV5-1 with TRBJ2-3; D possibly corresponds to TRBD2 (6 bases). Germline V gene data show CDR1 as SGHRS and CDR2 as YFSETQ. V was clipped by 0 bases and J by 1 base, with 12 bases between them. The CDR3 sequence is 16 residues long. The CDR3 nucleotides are TGCGCCAGCAGCTTGGATGGGGGGTATGGCACAGATACGCAGTATTTT. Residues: CASSLDGGYGTDTQYF.

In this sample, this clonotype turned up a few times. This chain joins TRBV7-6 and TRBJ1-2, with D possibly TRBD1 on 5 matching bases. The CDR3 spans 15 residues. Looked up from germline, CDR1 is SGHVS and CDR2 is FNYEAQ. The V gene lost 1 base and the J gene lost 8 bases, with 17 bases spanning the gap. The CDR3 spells CASSLGRSGLGGYTF. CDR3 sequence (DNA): TGTGCCAGCAGCTTAGGACGGTCGGGGCTCGGAGGCTACACCTTC. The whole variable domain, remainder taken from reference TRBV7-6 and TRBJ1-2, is GAGVSQSPRYKVTKRGQDVALRCDPISGHVSLYWYRQALGQGPEFLTYFNYEAQQDKSGLPNDRFSAERPEGSISTLTIQRTEQRDSAMYRCASSLGRSGLGGYTFGSGTRLTVV.

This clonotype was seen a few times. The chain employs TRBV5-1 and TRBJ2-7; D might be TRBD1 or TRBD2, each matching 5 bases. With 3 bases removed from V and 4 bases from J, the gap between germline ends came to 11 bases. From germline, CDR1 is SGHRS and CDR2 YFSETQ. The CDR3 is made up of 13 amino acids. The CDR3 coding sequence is TGCGCCAGCAGCTCCCGGGACCAATACGAGCAGTACTTC. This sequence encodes CASSSRDQYEQYF.

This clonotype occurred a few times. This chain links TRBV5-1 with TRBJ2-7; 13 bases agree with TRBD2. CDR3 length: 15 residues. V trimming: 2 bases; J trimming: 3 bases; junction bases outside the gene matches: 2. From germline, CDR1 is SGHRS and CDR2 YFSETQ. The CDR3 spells CASSLGTSGDYEQYF. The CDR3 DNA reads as TGCGCCAGCAGCTTAGGGACTAGCGGGGACTACGAGCAGTACTTC.

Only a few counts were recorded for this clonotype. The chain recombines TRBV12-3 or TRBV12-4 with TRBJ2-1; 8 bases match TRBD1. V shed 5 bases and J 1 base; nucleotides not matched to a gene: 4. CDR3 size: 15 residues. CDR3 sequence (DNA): TGTGCCAGCAGTGTAGACAGGGGTTCCTACAATGAGCAGTTCTTC. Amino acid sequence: CASSVDRGSYNEQFF.

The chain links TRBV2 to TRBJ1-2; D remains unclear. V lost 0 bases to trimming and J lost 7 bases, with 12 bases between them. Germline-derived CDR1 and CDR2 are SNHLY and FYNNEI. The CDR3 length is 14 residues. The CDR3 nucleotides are TGTGCCAGCAGTGAAGCCCCCGGCGGGCCTGGCTACACCTTC. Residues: CASSEAPGGPGYTF.

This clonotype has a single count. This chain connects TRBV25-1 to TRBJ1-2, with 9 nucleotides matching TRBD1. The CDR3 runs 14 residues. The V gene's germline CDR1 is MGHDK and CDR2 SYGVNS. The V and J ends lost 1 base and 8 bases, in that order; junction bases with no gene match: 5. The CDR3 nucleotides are TGTGCCAGCAGTGAATGGACAGGGGACGGAGGCTACACCTTC. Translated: CASSEWTGDGGYTF.

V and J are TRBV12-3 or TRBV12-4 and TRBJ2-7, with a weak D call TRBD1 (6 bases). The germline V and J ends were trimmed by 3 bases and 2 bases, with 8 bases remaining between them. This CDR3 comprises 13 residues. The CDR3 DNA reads TGTGCCAGCAGTTTTGGGGACACCTACGAGCAGTACGTC. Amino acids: CASSFGDTYEQYV.

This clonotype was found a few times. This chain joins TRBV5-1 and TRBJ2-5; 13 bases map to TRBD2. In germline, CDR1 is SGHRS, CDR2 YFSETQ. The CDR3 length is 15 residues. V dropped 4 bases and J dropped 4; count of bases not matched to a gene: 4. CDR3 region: CASSMGLAGRETQYF. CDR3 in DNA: TGCGCCAGCAGCATGGGACTAGCGGGGCGAGAGACCCAGTACTTC.

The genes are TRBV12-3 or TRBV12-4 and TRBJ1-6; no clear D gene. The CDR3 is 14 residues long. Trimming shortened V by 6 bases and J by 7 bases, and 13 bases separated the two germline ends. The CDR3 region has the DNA TGTGCCAGCAGCCTCCTCGGGGAGAATTCACCCCTCCACTTT. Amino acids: CASSLLGENSPLHF.

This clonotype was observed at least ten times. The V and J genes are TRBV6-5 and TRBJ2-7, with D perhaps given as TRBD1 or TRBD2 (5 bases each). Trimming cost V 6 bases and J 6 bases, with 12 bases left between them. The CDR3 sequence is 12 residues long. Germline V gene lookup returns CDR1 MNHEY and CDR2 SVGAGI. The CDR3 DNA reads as TGTGCCAGCAGCTCTGGGGGTGGCGAGCAGTACGTC. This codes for CASSSGGGEQYV.

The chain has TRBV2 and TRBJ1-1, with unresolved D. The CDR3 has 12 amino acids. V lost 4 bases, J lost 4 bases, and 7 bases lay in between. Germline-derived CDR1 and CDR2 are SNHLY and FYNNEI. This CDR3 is CASSAAGTEAFF. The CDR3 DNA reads TGTGCCAGCAGTGCGGCGGGCACTGAAGCTTTCTTT.

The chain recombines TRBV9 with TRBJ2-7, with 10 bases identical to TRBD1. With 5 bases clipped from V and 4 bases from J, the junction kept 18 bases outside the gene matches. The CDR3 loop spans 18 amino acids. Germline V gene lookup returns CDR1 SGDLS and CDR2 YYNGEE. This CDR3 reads CASREDHYRDRGSYEQYV. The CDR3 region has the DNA TGTGCCAGCAGAGAGGATCATTACCGGGACAGGGGATCGTACGAGCAGTACGTC.

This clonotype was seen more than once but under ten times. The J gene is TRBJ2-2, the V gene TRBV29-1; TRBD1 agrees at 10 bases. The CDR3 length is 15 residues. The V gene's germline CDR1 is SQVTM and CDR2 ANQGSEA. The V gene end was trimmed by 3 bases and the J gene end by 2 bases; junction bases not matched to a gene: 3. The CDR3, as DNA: TGCAGCGTTGAGTGGGACAGGGGAAACACCGGGGAGCTGTTTTTT. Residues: CSVEWDRGNTGELFF.

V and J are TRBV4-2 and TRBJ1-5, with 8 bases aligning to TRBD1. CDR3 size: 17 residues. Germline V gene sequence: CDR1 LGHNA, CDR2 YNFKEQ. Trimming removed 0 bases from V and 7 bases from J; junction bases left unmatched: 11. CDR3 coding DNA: TGTGCCAGCAGCCAAGATCTAGACAGGGGTTTGAGGCAGCCCCAGCATTTT. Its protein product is CASSQDLDRGLRQPQHF.

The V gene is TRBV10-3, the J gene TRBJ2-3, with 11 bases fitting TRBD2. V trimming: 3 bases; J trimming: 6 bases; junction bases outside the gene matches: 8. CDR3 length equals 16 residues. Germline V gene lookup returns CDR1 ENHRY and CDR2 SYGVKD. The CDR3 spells CAISDSVAGGPDTQYF. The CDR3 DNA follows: TGTGCCATCAGTGATTCAGTAGCGGGGGGGCCGGATACGCAGTATTTT.

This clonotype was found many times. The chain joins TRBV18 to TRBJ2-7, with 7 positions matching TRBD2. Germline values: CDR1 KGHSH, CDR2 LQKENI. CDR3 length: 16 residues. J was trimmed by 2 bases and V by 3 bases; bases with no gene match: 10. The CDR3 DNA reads TGTGCCAGCTCACCTCCGGGGGGAATGGCGGCCTACGAGCAGTACTTC. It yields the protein CASSPPGGMAAYEQYF.

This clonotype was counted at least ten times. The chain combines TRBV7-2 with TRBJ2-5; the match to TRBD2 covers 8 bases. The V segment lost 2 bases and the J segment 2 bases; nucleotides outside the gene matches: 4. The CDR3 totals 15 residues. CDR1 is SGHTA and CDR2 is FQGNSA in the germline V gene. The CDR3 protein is CASSLTAGDQETQYF. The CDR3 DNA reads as TGTGCCAGCAGCTTAACAGCGGGGGATCAAGAGACCCAGTACTTC.

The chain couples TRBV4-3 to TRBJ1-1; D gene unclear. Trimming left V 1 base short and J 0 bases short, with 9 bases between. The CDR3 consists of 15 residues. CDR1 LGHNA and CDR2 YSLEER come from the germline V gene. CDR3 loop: CASSQVNIMNTEAFF. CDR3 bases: TGCGCCAGCAGCCAAGTCAACATCATGAACACTGAAGCTTTCTTT.

The CDR3 is CASSLAGDNIQHF. CDR3 bases: TGTGCCAGCAGCTTAGCGGGGGACAATATCCAGCATTTT. The chain is built from TRBV7-9 and TRBJ1-5; D might be TRBD1 (6 bases). Looked up from germline, CDR1 is SEHNR and CDR2 is FQNEAQ (reference sequence). Trimming removed 0 bases from V and 12 bases from J, with 12 bases in between. CDR3 size: 13 residues. The full variable domain, in which reference TRBV7-9 and TRBJ1-5 provide the parts outside the CDR3, is DTGVSQNPRHKITKRGQNVTFRCDPISEHNRLYWYRQTLGQGPEFLTYFQNEAQLEKSRLLSDRFSAERPKGSFSTLEIQRTEQGDSAMYLCASSLAGDNIQHFGDGTRLSIL.